This TCR beta chain is from a study of TIL therapy for anti-PD-1-resistant metastatic lung cancer. Study as a whole: Median tumor PD-L1 proportion score was roughly 5.4%.

Turning to this clone: Its cognate antigen is unknown.

As for time point: pre-treatment sample, taken before nivolumab and TIL therapy. Adults with stage 4 NSCLC were enrolled in a phase I trial. Trimming pared 2 bases from V and 4 bases from J, leaving 11 bases between. Germline loops: CDR1 MNHEY, CDR2 SVGAGI. The CDR3 has 14 amino acids. Sequencing used immunoSEQ v3. Repertoires were generated with immunoSEQ multiplex PCR, while TCRdb's copy carries only in-frame clones and drops some. The sample has roughly 58,000 clones; over 75% are singletons. Study observations and caveats: After infusion, TIL clonotypes partly replaced peripheral T cells and declined over months.

This material consisted of blood, taken at baseline. This clonotype was sampled from a person aged 25 to 79 with non-small cell lung cancer. V gene TRBV6-5 combines with J gene TRBJ1-2; D is undetermined. CDR3 nucleotide sequence: TGTGCCAGCAGTTACGGGCAGACTACCTATGGCTACACCTTC. Residues: CASSYGQTTYGYTF.